A single sample gave rise to the 18 T cell receptor beta chains below, sequenced in a study of post-analysis software for immune sequencing data. The study, taken as a whole, reports: Among roughly five TRBV segments more frequent in patients than controls were TRBV5-6, TRBV5-1 and TRBV20-1.

No antigen has been identified for these receptors. The TCR beta cDNA libraries carried unique molecular identifiers. TCRdb reprocessed the PCR reads with MiXCR, giving one entry per CDR3 protein. This sample has approximately 690,000 distinct CDR3 sequences; 59% occur once, and the top ten carry about 11%. Sequenced material: blood. These TCRs come from a girl aged 2-10 years with multiple sclerosis.

This clonotype was detected only a few times. V is TRBV7-6 and J is TRBJ2-3; 9 bases map to TRBD2. The V gene end was trimmed by 5 bases and the J gene end by 0 bases; junction bases not matched to a gene: 6. Per the germline V gene, CDR1 is SGHVS and CDR2 is FNYEAQ. CDR3 length equals 16 residues. The chain's CDR3 is CASSRLSGGSTDTQYF. The CDR3 DNA reads as TGTGCCAGCAGCCGACTTAGCGGGGGTAGCACAGATACGCAGTATTTT.

V usage is TRBV20-1 and J usage is TRBJ2-3, with D tentatively TRBD1 or TRBD2 (5 bases each). The V gene lost 5 bases and the J gene lost 1 base, with 13 bases spanning the gap. The CDR3 covers 14 residues. In germline, CDR1 is DFQATT, CDR2 SNEGSKA (reference sequence). The CDR3 DNA reads TGCAGTGCTCTCGGGGCCGGGGGCACAGATACGCAGTATTTT. Translating gives CSALGAGGTDTQYF.

On this clonotype: A single base separates this from a much larger clone, so it may be a read error. This chain joins TRBV12-3 or TRBV12-4 and TRBJ2-7; 12 bases are a match to TRBD2. CDR3 length: 15 amino acids. The CDR3 loop is CAGSPRTSGAYEQYF. CDR3 bases: TGTGCCGGCAGTCCTAGGACTAGCGGGGCCTACGAGCAGTACTTC.

The CDR3 DNA is TGCAGTGCTAGCCCCGGGGGAGTCACGCGTGAAAAACTGTTTTTT. This codes for CSASPGGVTREKLFF. This chain uses TRBV20-1 with TRBJ1-4; TRBD1 might be the D (5 bases). The CDR3 runs 15 residues. Germline CDR1 DFQATT, CDR2 SNEGSKA (reference sequence). V gave up 3 bases and J gave up 7 bases, with 18 bases separating them.

This clonotype was observed a handful of times. The V call is TRBV29-1, the J call TRBJ2-7, with D perhaps given as TRBD1 or TRBD2 (6 bases each). The CDR3 is 13 amino acids. The V end lost 6 bases, the J end lost 3 bases, and 15 bases lay between the germline ends. The germline gives CDR1 SQVTM, CDR2 ANQGSEA. CDR3 residues: CSVAPGGNYEQYF. CDR3 DNA: TGCAGCGTCGCCCCCGGGGGCAACTACGAGCAGTACTTC.

The sample holds many counts of this clonotype. This chain connects TRBV11-2 to TRBJ2-7; D unclear. Trimming pared 6 bases from V and 4 bases from J, leaving 10 bases between. The CDR3 spans 12 residues. Germline V gives CDR1 SGHAT, CDR2 FQNNGV. As DNA, the CDR3 is TGTGCCAGCAGTCGCGGCCCATACGAGCAGTACTTC. This sequence encodes CASSRGPYEQYF.

V gene TRBV12-3 or TRBV12-4 combines with J gene TRBJ2-5, with D possibly being TRBD1 (7 bases). The ends were cut back, 6 bases at V and 5 bases at J, with 16 bases in the middle. The CDR3 consists of 14 residues. The CDR3 sequence is CASSQRAGGETQYF. Here the CDR3 DNA reads TGTGCCAGCAGCCAGCGGGCAGGGGGGGAGACCCAGTACTTC.

This chain connects TRBV7-2 to TRBJ2-7; D is possibly TRBD1 or TRBD2 (5 bases each). With 5 bases removed from V and 6 bases from J, the gap between germline ends came to 23 bases. From germline, CDR1 is SGHTA and CDR2 FQGNSA. This CDR3 is built from 16 residues. The CDR3 sequence is CASSLYRRGVGIEQYF. In DNA form, the CDR3 reads TGTGCCAGCAGCCTATATCGGAGAGGGGTAGGAATCGAGCAGTACTTC.

The chain carries TRBV7-9 and TRBJ2-3, with 8 bases that match TRBD1. The CDR3 loop spans 16 amino acids. CDR1 is SEHNR and CDR2 is FQNEAQ in the germline V gene (reference sequence). V lost 6 bases and J lost 3; bases outside the gene matches: 11. CDR3 region: CASSFGTGISTDTQYF. The CDR3 coding sequence is TGTGCCAGCAGTTTCGGGACAGGTATCTCAACAGATACGCAGTATTTT.

This rearrangement joins TRBV20-1 to TRBJ2-1; 12 nucleotides line up with TRBD1. The CDR3 has 16 amino acids. With V trimmed by 1 base and J by 7 bases, 8 bases remained unmatched. The V gene's germline CDR1 is DFQATT and CDR2 SNEGSKA (reference sequence). CDR3 in DNA: TGCAGTGCTAGAGTATCGGGACAGGGGGCGTTAAATGAGCAGTTCTTC. Protein product: CSARVSGQGALNEQFF.

In this sample, this clonotype turned up a few times. This rearrangement joins TRBV5-1 to TRBJ2-1, with TRBD1 matching over 7 bases. CDR3 length: 14 amino acids. Germline CDR1 SGHRS, CDR2 YFSETQ. Trimming took 0 bases from V and 6 from J; bases not matched to a gene: 3. Here the CDR3 DNA reads TGCGCCAGCAGCTTGGGTGACAGGGCCAATGAGCAGTTCTTC. Residues: CASSLGDRANEQFF. The complete variable domain, with remaining parts taken from reference TRBV5-1 and TRBJ2-1, reads KAGVTQTPRYLIKTRGQQVTLSCSPISGHRSVSWYQQTPGQGLQFLFEYFSETQRNKGNFPGRFSGRQFSNSRSEMNVSTLELGDSALYLCASSLGDRANEQFFGPGTRLTVL.

This clonotype was counted once. Here the CDR3 reads CASSQDLRSGVETQYF. The CDR3 DNA reads as TGTGCCAGCAGCCAAGATCTGCGGTCGGGGGTAGAGACCCAGTACTTC. The V gene is TRBV3-1, the J gene TRBJ2-5; the D gene is possibly TRBD2 (6 bases). From germline, CDR1 is LGHDT and CDR2 YNNKEL (reference sequence). This CDR3 is 16 amino acids long. V lost 0 bases, J lost 4 bases, and 15 bases lay in between.

This clonotype was observed a few times. The chain carries TRBV9 and TRBJ2-1; a possible D gene is TRBD2 (7 bases). There are 16 residues in the CDR3. Germline-derived CDR1 and CDR2 are SGDLS and YYNGEE. The ends were cut back, 1 base at V and 0 bases at J, with 11 bases in the middle. The CDR3 region has the DNA TGTGCCAGCAGCGTAAAGAGGGGGGGCTCCTACAATGAGCAGTTCTTC. The encoded protein is CASSVKRGGSYNEQFF.

The chain recombines TRBV7-2 with TRBJ2-3; no clear D gene. V was trimmed by 1 base and J by 4 bases, leaving 6 bases between them. The CDR3 has 13 residues. CDR1 SGHTA and CDR2 FQGNSA come from the germline V gene. CDR3 in DNA: TGTGCCAGCAGCTTAGTAGATTCAGATACGCAGTATTTT. This codes for CASSLVDSDTQYF.

V is TRBV2 and J is TRBJ1-5; possible D gene TRBD1, 5 bases. CDR1 and CDR2 from the germline V gene are SNHLY and FYNNEI. This CDR3 is built from 14 residues. V was pared by 11 bases and J by 3 bases, with 17 bases between. Here the CDR3 reads CAFGGTAPNQPQHF. The CDR3 nucleotides are TGTGCCTTCGGGGGGACGGCACCCAATCAGCCCCAGCATTTT. The full variable domain, rest sourced from reference TRBV2 and TRBJ1-5, is EPEVTQTPSHQVTQMGQEVILRCVPISNHLYFYWYRQILGQKVEFLVSFYNNEISEKSEIFDDQFSVERPDGSNFTLKIRSTKLEDSAMYFCAFGGTAPNQPQHFGDGTRLSIL.

The V call is TRBV24-1, the J call TRBJ1-1; TRBD1 matches at 8 bases. The germline CDR1 and CDR2 sequences are KGHDR and SFDVKD. J was trimmed by 2 bases and V by 7 bases; bases with no gene match: 8. The CDR3 extends over 15 amino acids. As DNA, the CDR3 is TGTGCCACCAGAACAGGGGGGGGCAGAAACACTGAAGCTTTCTTT. The encoded protein is CATRTGGGRNTEAFF.

In its sample, this clonotype was seen a few times. V and J are TRBV6-1 and TRBJ2-3, with 7 bases that match TRBD2. This CDR3 is 14 amino acids long. Unmatched junction bases numbered 9, after V lost 8 bases and J lost 4 bases. The germline gives CDR1 MNHNS, CDR2 SASEGT. The CDR3 DNA follows: TGTGCCAGCTGGGCGGGAGTGTATTCAGATACGCAGTATTTT. It yields the protein CASWAGVYSDTQYF.

The rearrangement uses TRBV7-9 and TRBJ2-2; tentative D call: TRBD2 (6 bases). V was pared by 3 bases and J by 4 bases, with 18 bases between. Germline CDR1 and CDR2: SEHNR and FQNEAQ (reference sequence). This CDR3 has 17 amino acids. The CDR3 DNA follows: TGTGCCAGCAGCTTGCCCGGCGGGGTGGATAGCACCGGGGAGCTGTTTTTT. Translating gives CASSLPGGVDSTGELFF.